These T cell receptor beta chains were read from a single sample in a study of blood T cell repertoires in COVID-19. Clones were sequenced by immunoSEQ multiplex PCR, and TCRdb holds only the in-frame ones, with some missing. The table lists about 190,000 clones, 81% of them singletons. The source material was peripheral blood. These TCRs come from a woman older than 75 with COVID-19, enrolled during active disease. Both conserved end residues are trimmed from each CDR3. Each record gives: D gene, J gene, V gene, CDR3 protein. D genes are given only for firm matches.

-	TRBJ1-3	TRBV11-2	ASSARDTIY
TRBD1	TRBJ1-2	TRBV7-3	ASSSTGGLDYGYT
-	TRBJ1-2	TRBV20-1	SAKSLYGYT
TRBD2	TRBJ2-2	TRBV7-3	ASSLSGGANTGELF
TRBD1	TRBJ1-2	TRBV6-6	ASSYLTQTGDSGYT
-	TRBJ1-2	TRBV6-5	ASSYSKSGKA
TRBD1	TRBJ2-7	TRBV6-5	ASSRSGGINEQY
-	TRBJ2-7	TRBV4-1	ASSPGTSTPYEQY
-	TRBJ2-7	TRBV15	ATSRDTGEQY
-	TRBJ1-1	TRBV5-1	ASSRGSGGNTEAF
TRBD1	TRBJ1-1	TRBV6-5	ASSSTGYTEAF
TRBD2	TRBJ2-7	TRBV9	ASSVRDYPSYEQY
-	TRBJ2-3	TRBV11-2	ASSLDRSDTQY
-	TRBJ1-5	TRBV18	ASSPGGEQPQH
TRBD2	TRBJ2-2	TRBV29-1	SVVGTTNTGELF
-	TRBJ1-1	TRBV5-4	ASSLAVGGQNTEAF
TRBD2	TRBJ2-3	TRBV4-3	ASSQGIWTSGATDTQY
TRBD1	TRBJ1-2	TRBV7-9	ASSLGGDRGYGYT
TRBD1	TRBJ1-3	TRBV7-9	AAGGQGSGNTIY
-	TRBJ2-7	TRBV7-9	ASSAWQGYEQY
TRBD1	TRBJ2-1	TRBV2	ASSAGQGRGNEQF
-	TRBJ2-2	TRBV9	ASSVGPGGSSTGELF
-	TRBJ1-5	TRBV15	ATSRARQDNQPQH
-	TRBJ1-2	TRBV19	ATRDRINYGYT
TRBD1	TRBJ1-2	TRBV11-2	ASSFQGARGYT
TRBD2	TRBJ2-3	TRBV7-2	ASSLSPAGDFVDTQY
-	TRBJ2-1	TRBV19	ASSIESRGGNEQF
-	TRBJ2-7	TRBV19	ASSIRAGESYEQY
TRBD2	TRBJ2-5	TRBV5-1	ASSPQPSGYQETQY
-	TRBJ1-4	TRBV4-3	ASSQDTGSNEKLF
-	TRBJ2-7	TRBV5-8	ASSLGQGGAYEQY
-	TRBJ2-1	TRBV7-9	ASSSRQYNEQF
-	TRBJ1-4	TRBV27	ASSPTGWTNEKLF
TRBD1	TRBJ1-3	TRBV18	ASSPGQGGFGNTIY
TRBD2	TRBJ2-1	TRBV28	ASSSASGFYNEQF
-	TRBJ2-7	TRBV10-3	AISNRDFDSYEQY
-	TRBJ1-2	TRBV2	ATRQEDYGYT
-	TRBJ2-1	TRBV29-1	SVLGGRRPFNEQF
TRBD1	TRBJ1-2	TRBV6-5	ASSSNRGGYT
-	TRBJ2-3	TRBV5-8	ASSQTGTLGTDTQY
-	TRBJ2-2	TRBV18	ASSPHNAGELF
TRBD2	TRBJ2-7	TRBV7-2	ASSLVTSAAYEQY
TRBD1	TRBJ2-7	TRBV7-7	ASSLGTVGPYEQY
-	TRBJ2-3	TRBV3-1/TRBV3-2	ASSQGVRADTQY
-	TRBJ2-7	TRBV10-2	ASRSQVDEQY
TRBD2	TRBJ2-2	TRBV6-2/TRBV6-3	ASSYGGGNTGELF
-	TRBJ1-2	TRBV15	ATSRGGDSVGGYT
-	TRBJ2-5	TRBV28	ASSRTSWETQY
-	TRBJ2-3	TRBV7-9	ASSLGARGDAQY
TRBD2	TRBJ2-4	TRBV9	ASSVLAGEGNIQY
TRBD2	TRBJ2-5	TRBV2	ASSEALPGLEETQY
TRBD1	TRBJ1-2	TRBV13	ASRAGQGIYGYT